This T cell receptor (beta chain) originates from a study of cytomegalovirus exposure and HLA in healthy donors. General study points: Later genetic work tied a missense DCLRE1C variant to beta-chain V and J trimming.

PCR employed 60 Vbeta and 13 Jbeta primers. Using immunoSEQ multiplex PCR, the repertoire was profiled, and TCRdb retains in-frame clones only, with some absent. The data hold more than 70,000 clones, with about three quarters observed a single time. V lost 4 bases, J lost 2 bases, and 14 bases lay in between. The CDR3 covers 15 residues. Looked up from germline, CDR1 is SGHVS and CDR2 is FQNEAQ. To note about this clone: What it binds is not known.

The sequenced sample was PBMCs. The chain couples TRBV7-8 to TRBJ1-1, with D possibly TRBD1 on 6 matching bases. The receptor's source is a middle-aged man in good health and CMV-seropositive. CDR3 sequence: CASSSRDISNTEAFF. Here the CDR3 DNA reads TGTGCCAGCAGCTCCCGGGACATTTCAAACACTGAAGCTTTCTTT.